Listed here are 25 T cell receptor beta chains from one sample, sequenced in a study of blood T cell repertoires in COVID-19. Clones were read by immunoSEQ multiplex PCR, and TCRdb kept only the in-frame ones, dropping some. The table has some 100,000 clones, around 89% seen once. The source material was peripheral blood. All receptors come from a woman of 80 years or more with active COVID-19.

This chain joins TRBV20-1 and TRBJ2-1; tentatively, D is TRBD2 (6 bases). The CDR3 is 16 residues long. Trimming removed 3 bases at V and 0 bases at J, with 15 bases between. From germline, CDR1 is DFQATT and CDR2 SNEGSKA (reference sequence). CDR3 protein: CSASPTERVSYNEQFF. As DNA, the CDR3 is TGCAGTGCTAGTCCTACGGAGCGGGTCTCCTACAATGAGCAGTTCTTC.

The chain uses TRBV4-2 and TRBJ1-1; 12 nucleotides agree with TRBD1. The CDR3 consists of 18 residues. Losses at the gene ends were 6 bases for V and 2 bases for J; bases not matched to a gene: 13. Looked up from germline, CDR1 is LGHNA and CDR2 is YNFKEQ. CDR3 sequence reads: CASRPGTGGAVGNTEAFF. The CDR3, as DNA: TGTGCCAGCAGGCCCGGGACAGGGGGCGCGGTGGGCAACACTGAAGCTTTCTTT.

The J gene is TRBJ1-4, the V gene TRBV19; D call uncertain. The germline V gene encodes CDR1 LNHDA and CDR2 SQIVND (reference sequence). The CDR3 sequence is 13 residues long. V was clipped by 3 bases and J by 13 bases, with 15 bases between them. The CDR3 DNA reads TGTGCCAGTAGTATCGGCGGGAGCCGGGGACTGTTTTTT. Translation: CASSIGGSRGLFF.

The chain joins TRBV15 to TRBJ1-5, with D tentatively TRBD1 (6 bases). Per the germline V gene, CDR1 is LNHNV and CDR2 is YYDKDF (reference sequence). This CDR3 is 14 amino acids long. V was clipped by 9 bases and J by 4 bases, with 16 bases between them. The DNA of the CDR3 is TGTGCCACTAGACAGGCACCTCCTAATCAGCCCCAGCATTTT. Its translation: CATRQAPPNQPQHF.

The chain has TRBV9 and TRBJ2-1; 7 bases line up with TRBD1. The CDR3 has 14 residues. V shed 4 bases and J 1 base; nucleotides not matched to a gene: 2. CDR1 and CDR2 from the germline V gene are SGDLS and YYNGEE. CDR3 DNA: TGTGCCAGCAGCCCGGGACAGTCCTACAATGAGCAGTTCTTC. Translating it yields CASSPGQSYNEQFF. The entire variable domain, with the rest obtained from reference TRBV9 and TRBJ2-1, is as follows: DSGVTQTPKHLITATGQRVTLRCSPRSGDLSVYWYQQSLDQGLQFLIQYYNGEERAKGNILERFSAQQFPDLHSELNLSSLELGDSALYFCASSPGQSYNEQFFGPGTRLTVL.

The chain links TRBV19 to TRBJ1-6, with no clear D. The CDR3 spans 14 residues. Germline-derived CDR1 and CDR2 are LNHDA and SQIVND (reference sequence). V was pared by 5 bases and J by 8 bases, with 13 bases between. The CDR3: CASSPRLRDSPLHF. The CDR3 coding sequence is TGTGCCAGTAGTCCCCGGCTCCGGGATTCACCCCTCCACTTT.

The chain couples TRBV6-6 to TRBJ2-5; TRBD1 agrees at 7 bases. J was trimmed by 2 bases and V by 6 bases; bases with no gene match: 6. This CDR3 spans 14 amino acids. Germline CDR1 and CDR2: MNHNY and SVGAGI (reference sequence). In nucleotides, the CDR3 is TGTGCCAGCAGCCTCGACAGGGCTCAAGAGACCCAGTACTTC. It translates to CASSLDRAQETQYF.

The rearrangement uses TRBV28 and TRBJ1-2; D is uncertain. Germline V gene lookup returns CDR1 MDHEN and CDR2 SYDVKM. CDR3 size: 14 residues. V was cut by 7 bases and J by 2 bases, with 14 bases left in between. The CDR3 reads CASTTFPTNYGYTF. CDR3 bases: TGTGCCAGCACCACTTTCCCCACCAACTATGGCTACACCTTC.

The chain joins TRBV14 to TRBJ2-1, with 9 bases identical to TRBD2. CDR1 SGHDN and CDR2 FVKESK come from the germline V gene. This CDR3 contains 16 residues. With 4 bases clipped from V and 1 base from J, the junction kept 5 bases outside the gene matches. The CDR3 nucleotides read TGTGCCAGCAGCCTTTTTAGCGGGAGTTCCTACAATGAGCAGTTCTTC. It encodes CASSLFSGSSYNEQFF.

The chain uses TRBV19 and TRBJ2-6, with D unresolved. CDR3 length equals 14 residues. The V gene lost 7 bases and the J gene lost 1 base, with 8 bases spanning the gap. The germline V gene has CDR1 LNHDA and CDR2 SQIVND (reference sequence). Written as DNA, the CDR3 is TGTGCCAGTATGCGACAATCTGGGGCCAACGTCCTGACTTTC. It specifies CASMRQSGANVLTF.

This chain uses TRBV5-1 with TRBJ2-3, with D possibly TRBD2 on 6 matching bases. Germline values: CDR1 SGHRS, CDR2 YFSETQ. V lost 3 bases to trimming and J lost 1 base, with 12 bases between them. The length of the CDR3 is 15 residues. CDR3 DNA sequence: TGCGCCAGCAGCTCGCGGGAAACGGGCACAGATACGCAGTATTTT. Translation gives CASSSRETGTDTQYF.

This rearrangement joins TRBV9 to TRBJ2-3; D is possibly TRBD2 (6 bases). Germline CDR1 SGDLS, CDR2 YYNGEE. Between the trimmed V and J ends, which lost 4 bases and 5 bases, there was a span of 20 bases. CDR3 length: 16 residues. The CDR3 region has the DNA TGTGCCAGCAGCTCATACGGGACTCTAGGAATAGATACGCAGTATTTT. Translating it yields CASSSYGTLGIDTQYF.

In this sample, this clone turned up a few times. J is TRBJ1-1 and V is TRBV4-3; no firm D call. CDR1 is LGHNA and CDR2 is YSLEER in the germline V gene. The V end lost 0 bases, the J end lost 3 bases, and 14 bases lay between the germline ends. The CDR3 length is 16 residues. The CDR3 sequence is CASSQDRTAYYTEAFF. In DNA form, the CDR3 reads TGCGCCAGCAGCCAAGATAGAACAGCCTATTACACTGAAGCTTTCTTT.

The V call is TRBV19, the J call TRBJ2-7; 10 nucleotides agree with TRBD1. V was clipped by 5 bases and J by 2 bases; unmatched bases: 6. The germline V gene encodes CDR1 LNHDA and CDR2 SQIVND (reference sequence). CDR3 length: 15 amino acids. CDR3 coding DNA: TGTGCCAGTAGTCTACCCGGGACAGGGGCCTACGAGCAGTACTTC. Translation gives CASSLPGTGAYEQYF.

The chain employs TRBV28 and TRBJ2-7; D is perhaps TRBD1 (5 bases). This CDR3 comprises 14 residues. V dropped 6 bases and J dropped 0 bases, with 12 bases sitting between them. Per the germline V gene, CDR1 is MDHEN and CDR2 is SYDVKM. CDR3 region: CASRPIQGSYEQYF. CDR3 nucleotides: TGTGCCAGCAGACCCATCCAGGGCTCCTACGAGCAGTACTTC.

The rearrangement joins TRBV28 to TRBJ2-2, with TRBD1 identical over 8 bases. CDR1 MDHEN and CDR2 SYDVKM come from the germline V gene. CDR3 size: 16 residues. Unmatched junction bases numbered 11, after V lost 7 bases and J lost 4 bases. In DNA form, the CDR3 reads TGTGCCAGCAAAGGGGCCGGGACAGGACCCACCGGGGAGCTGTTTTTT. Protein: CASKGAGTGPTGELFF.

The chain employs TRBV28 and TRBJ2-5; 9 positions match TRBD2. Germline CDR1 is MDHEN and CDR2 is SYDVKM. CDR3 length: 16 residues. V gave up 2 bases and J gave up 0 bases; unmatched junction bases: 4. The CDR3 DNA follows: TGTGCCAGCAGTTTAACGAGCGGGAGGTACCAAGAGACCCAGTACTTC. Translating gives CASSLTSGRYQETQYF. The complete variable domain, with remaining parts taken from reference TRBV28 and TRBJ2-5, reads DVKVTQSSRYLVKRTGEKVFLECVQDMDHENMFWYRQDPGLGLRLIYFSYDVKMKEKGDIPEGYSVSREKKERFSLILESASTNQTSMYLCASSLTSGRYQETQYFGPGTRLLVL.

This clone was detected once. The chain uses TRBV7-9 and TRBJ2-2, with D maybe TRBD2 (6 bases). Germline-derived CDR1 and CDR2 are SEHNR and FQNEAQ (reference sequence). The CDR3 contains 14 residues. Trimming shortened V by 3 bases and J by 5 bases, and 10 bases separated the two germline ends. This CDR3 is CASSFFSGTGELFF. The CDR3 region has the DNA TGTGCCAGCAGCTTCTTTAGCGGAACCGGGGAGCTGTTTTTT.

This clone appeared a single time. The CDR3 here is CASGLWGMNTEAFF. The CDR3, as DNA: TGTGCTAGTGGTTTGTGGGGCATGAACACTGAAGCTTTCTTT. This sequence joins TRBV12-5 and TRBJ1-1, with TRBD1 as a possible D gene (5 bases). The CDR3 is made up of 14 amino acids. V was cut by 2 bases and J by 0 bases, with 7 bases left in between. Germline CDR1 and CDR2: LGHNT and FRNRAP.

The rearrangement links TRBV27 to TRBJ2-1; 7 positions agree with TRBD1. V dropped 4 bases and J dropped 9; count of bases not matched to a gene: 12. Per the germline V gene, CDR1 is MNHEY and CDR2 is SMNVEV (reference sequence). The CDR3 totals 15 residues. The CDR3, as DNA: TGTGCCAGCAGTTCCCCCCGGAGACAGGGTCCTGAGCAGTTCTTC. Translation gives CASSSPRRQGPEQFF.

A single count supports this clone. The chain combines TRBV14 with TRBJ2-2, with a weak D call TRBD2 (5 bases). The CDR3 is made up of 12 amino acids. CDR1 SGHDN and CDR2 FVKESK come from the germline V gene. V was trimmed by 8 bases and J by 4 bases, leaving 8 bases between them. CDR3 coding DNA: TGTGCCAGCGAGGGAGCCACCGGGGAGCTGTTTTTT. Amino acid sequence: CASEGATGELFF.

The chain has TRBV27 and TRBJ1-1; 7 bases agree with TRBD1. The CDR3 totals 15 residues. Trimming at V came to 3 bases and at J to 4 bases, leaving 8 bases not matched to a gene. Germline lookup yields CDR1 MNHEY and CDR2 SMNVEV (reference sequence). The CDR3 protein is CASSLTGNPRTEAFF. The DNA of the CDR3 is TGTGCCAGCAGTTTGACAGGGAACCCACGCACTGAAGCTTTCTTT.

The J gene is TRBJ2-1, the V gene TRBV19; D is uncertain. Deletions cut 5 bases from V and 9 bases from J, with 14 bases between. The CDR3 length is 13 residues. Germline-derived CDR1 and CDR2 are LNHDA and SQIVND (reference sequence). CDR3 in DNA: TGTGCCAGTAGTTTGCGCACCCCTAGTGAGCAGTTCTTC. Its translation: CASSLRTPSEQFF. Variable domain in full (rest from reference TRBV19 and TRBJ2-1): DGGITQSPKYLFRKEGQNVTLSCEQNLNHDAMYWYRQDPGQGLRLIYYSQIVNDFQKGDIAEGYSVSREKKESFPLTVTSAQKNPTAFYLCASSLRTPSEQFFGPGTRLTVL.

The rearrangement links TRBV27 to TRBJ2-5; D gene ambiguous. The CDR3 has 13 amino acids. V lost 4 bases, J lost 1 base, and 7 bases lay in between. The germline gives CDR1 MNHEY, CDR2 SMNVEV (reference sequence). CDR3 sequence (DNA): TGTGCCAGCAGTTCCTTCTTCCAAGAGACCCAGTACTTC. It yields the protein CASSSFFQETQYF.

The chain joins TRBV19 to TRBJ2-7, with 13 bases identical to TRBD2. The V and J ends lost 9 bases and 4 bases, in that order; junction bases with no gene match: 12. Germline loops: CDR1 LNHDA, CDR2 SQIVND (reference sequence). The CDR3 sequence is 16 residues long. CDR3 sequence reads: CARDWTSGSGLYEQYF. The DNA of the CDR3 is TGTGCCAGGGACTGGACTAGCGGGAGTGGGTTATACGAGCAGTACTTC.